The 29 T cell receptor beta chains in this list originate from one sample, sequenced in a study of T cells after yellow fever vaccination. TCRdb redid the calling of the 5' RACE reads with MiXCR, one entry per CDR3 protein. The sample comprises 250,000 to 300,000 distinct CDR3 sequences, about 5.2% of which are singletons, and under 3.5% rests with the top ten. The sample was CD4+ T cells sorted from PBMCs, taken on the day of the yellow fever booster vaccination. These receptors all come from a man aged 18 to 30 who received the YFV17D yellow fever vaccine.

Many counts were recorded for this clonotype. The V gene is TRBV4-1, the J gene TRBJ1-3, with D perhaps TRBD1 (5 bases). V gave up 4 bases and J gave up 4 bases, with 14 bases separating them. The CDR3 has 15 amino acids. Germline values: CDR1 MGHRA, CDR2 YSYEKL. The CDR3 sequence is CASSLSPGRGNTIYF. The DNA of the CDR3 is TGCGCCAGCAGCCTCTCCCCGGGACGGGGAAACACCATATATTTT.

This clonotype has a count of ten or more. This chain links TRBV5-1 with TRBJ1-1; D is uncertain. V was cut by 1 base and J by 0 bases, with 7 bases left in between. The CDR3 runs 14 residues. Germline V CDR1 and CDR2: SGHRS, YFSETQ. DNA for the CDR3: TGCGCCAGCAGCTTGAACAGCGTGAACACTGAAGCTTTCTTT. Translated, it gives CASSLNSVNTEAFF.

The CDR3 nucleotides read TGTGCCAGCAGTCAGGGACACGACCCAATCTACGAGCAGTACTTC. Translating it yields CASSQGHDPIYEQYF. The chain is built from TRBV12-3 or TRBV12-4 and TRBJ2-7; tentatively, D is TRBD1 (6 bases). The CDR3 has 15 residues. Trimming stripped 5 bases from V and 3 bases from J, with 17 bases between.

This clonotype appeared many times. This chain uses TRBV27 with TRBJ2-2; either TRBD1 or TRBD2 may fit D (6 bases each). CDR1 is MNHEY and CDR2 is SMNVEV in the germline V gene (reference sequence). The CDR3 has 16 amino acids. V dropped 1 base and J dropped 2 bases, with 11 bases sitting between them. The CDR3 DNA reads as TGTGCCAGCAGTTTATTAGGGGGGCCAAACACCGGGGAGCTGTTTTTT. Encoded protein: CASSLLGGPNTGELFF.

The genes are TRBV4-1 and TRBJ2-3; TRBD2 matches 8 bases. J lost 4 bases, V lost 3 bases, and 6 bases had no gene match. CDR3 length equals 15 residues. The germline V gene has CDR1 MGHRA and CDR2 YSYEKL. The CDR3 here is CASSHPGGDSDTQYF. CDR3 coding DNA: TGCGCCAGCAGCCATCCCGGGGGGGATTCAGATACGCAGTATTTT.

The J gene is TRBJ2-1, the V gene TRBV7-9; 9 nucleotides line up with TRBD2. The CDR3 spans 15 residues. Per germline, CDR1 SEHNR and CDR2 FQNEAQ (reference sequence). V dropped 1 base and J dropped 7; count of bases not matched to a gene: 5. The CDR3 sequence: CASSLGRGGGNEQFF. The CDR3, as DNA: TGTGCCAGCAGCTTAGGACGCGGGGGGGGAAATGAGCAGTTCTTC.

This clonotype was observed a few times. The chain carries TRBV5-1 and TRBJ2-4; 9 nucleotides match TRBD1. Germline V CDR1 and CDR2: SGHRS, YFSETQ. V lost 3 bases, J lost 13 bases, and 8 bases stayed unmatched. This CDR3 has 13 amino acids. The DNA of the CDR3 is TGCGCCAGCAGCTGGGGGACAGGGCAGTTCCAGTACTTC. Amino acids: CASSWGTGQFQYF.

This clonotype came up many times. CDR3 coding DNA: TGCAGTAGTACCGGGACTGATAATGAAAAACTGTTTTTT. Residues: CSSTGTDNEKLFF. The chain has TRBV29-1 and TRBJ1-4; D possibly corresponds to TRBD1 (5 bases). The CDR3 consists of 13 residues. The germline V gene encodes CDR1 SQVTM and CDR2 ANQGSEA. Filled out from reference TRBV29-1 and TRBJ1-4, the complete variable domain reads SAVISQKPSRDICQRGTSLTIQCQVDSQVTMMFWYRQQPGQSLTLIATANQGSEATYESGFVIDKFPISRPNLTFSTLTVSNMSPEDSSIYLCSSTGTDNEKLFFGSGTQLSVL.

This clonotype was recorded at least ten times. This rearrangement joins TRBV29-1 to TRBJ2-2; perhaps TRBD2 as D (6 bases). This CDR3 has 14 amino acids. Trimming stripped 3 bases from V and 1 base from J, with 9 bases between. The V gene's germline CDR1 is SQVTM and CDR2 ANQGSEA. The CDR3 is CSVDPGGNTGELFF. CDR3 nucleotides: TGCAGCGTTGATCCCGGGGGGAACACCGGGGAGCTGTTTTTT.

This clonotype showed up just a few times. The chain combines TRBV7-2 with TRBJ2-7; D is unresolved. Germline CDR1 and CDR2: SGHTA and FQGNSA. The CDR3 has 15 amino acids. The V gene lost 3 bases and the J gene lost 8 bases, with 20 bases spanning the gap. Here the CDR3 DNA reads TGTGCCAGCAGCTTGTTACAATCGCGACCGCTGAAGCAGTACTTC. Its protein product is CASSLLQSRPLKQYF.

This clonotype showed up just a few times. The chain is built from TRBV5-1 and TRBJ2-4; D gene uncertain. CDR1 and CDR2 from the germline V gene are SGHRS and YFSETQ. V was clipped by 0 bases and J by 0 bases, with 7 bases between them. The CDR3 is 15 residues long. In DNA form, the CDR3 reads TGCGCCAGCAGCTTGGGAACGACAGCCAAAAACATTCAGTACTTC. Its translation: CASSLGTTAKNIQYF.

This clonotype was detected ten times or more. CDR3: CASSYSGRENIQYF. CDR3 in DNA: TGTGCCAGCAGTTACTCGGGGAGGGAAAACATTCAGTACTTC. V and J are TRBV6-6 and TRBJ2-4, with 7 bases that match TRBD2. Losses at the gene ends were 0 bases for V and 5 bases for J; bases not matched to a gene: 1. This CDR3 comprises 14 residues. CDR1 and CDR2 from the germline V gene are MNHNY and SVGAGI (reference sequence).

Here the CDR3 reads CAISGILTDNTEAFF. For the CDR3, the DNA is TGTGCCATCAGTGGGATTTTGACAGATAACACTGAAGCTTTCTTT. J is TRBJ1-1 and V is TRBV10-3; D perhaps matches TRBD1 (5 bases). In germline, CDR1 is ENHRY, CDR2 SYGVKD. Deletions cut 4 bases from V and 2 bases from J, with 14 bases between. This CDR3 comprises 15 residues.

This clonotype occurred many times. CDR3: CATSRDLRDPRGETQYF. CDR3 DNA sequence: TGTGCCACCAGCAGAGATCTCCGGGACCCGAGAGGAGAGACCCAGTACTTC. This chain uses TRBV15 with TRBJ2-5, with D perhaps TRBD1 or TRBD2 (5 bases each). Germline loops: CDR1 LNHNV, CDR2 YYDKDF (reference sequence). The germline V and J ends were trimmed by 0 bases and 4 bases, with 18 bases remaining between them. The CDR3 sequence is 17 residues long. Based on the CDR3 plus reference TRBV15 and TRBJ2-5, the full variable domain is DAMVIQNPRYQVTQFGKPVTLSCSQTLNHNVMYWYQQKSSQAPKLLFHYYDKDFNNEADTPDNFQSRRPNTSFCFLDIRSPGLGDTAMYLCATSRDLRDPRGETQYFGPGTRLLVL.

This clonotype was counted many times. The gene calls are TRBV7-9 and TRBJ1-1, with 10 positions matching TRBD1. The CDR3 has 13 amino acids. Germline V CDR1 and CDR2: SEHNR, FQNEAQ (reference sequence). Trimming at V came to 3 bases and at J to 5 bases, leaving 0 bases not matched to a gene. The DNA of the CDR3 is TGTGCCAGCAGCTTGGGACAGGGGACTGAAGCTTTCTTT. Its protein is CASSLGQGTEAFF. The full variable domain, with the rest looked up from reference TRBV7-9 and TRBJ1-1, is DTGVSQNPRHKITKRGQNVTFRCDPISEHNRLYWYRQTLGQGPEFLTYFQNEAQLEKSRLLSDRFSAERPKGSFSTLEIQRTEQGDSAMYLCASSLGQGTEAFFGQGTRLTVV.

On this clonotype itself: A much larger clone differs from this one at a single base, so this may be a read error. V usage is TRBV12-3 or TRBV12-4 and J usage is TRBJ2-5; TRBD2 might be the D (6 bases). This CDR3 has 14 residues. The CDR3: CASSPWRDTQTLYF. CDR3 nucleotide sequence: TGTGCCAGCAGTCCCTGGCGGGATACACAGACCCTGTACTTC.

V gene TRBV6-6 combines with J gene TRBJ2-5, with D unresolved. Trimming pared 0 bases from V and 1 base from J, leaving 12 bases between. Germline V gene lookup returns CDR1 MNHNY and CDR2 SVGAGI (reference sequence). This CDR3 has 16 residues. CDR3 coding DNA: TGTGCCAGCAGTTACTCGAGATCGGCGGCCCAAGAGACCCAGTACTTC. It specifies CASSYSRSAAQETQYF.

V usage is TRBV9 and J usage is TRBJ2-2; 7 nucleotides line up with TRBD2. The length of the CDR3 is 15 residues. Trimming removed 2 bases from V and 1 base from J; junction bases left unmatched: 2. In germline, CDR1 is SGDLS, CDR2 YYNGEE. CDR3 bases: TGTGCCAGCAGCGTCTCTAGCGGGAACACCGGGGAGCTGTTTTTT. Amino acids: CASSVSSGNTGELFF.

This clonotype was counted a few times. This chain joins TRBV4-1 and TRBJ1-1, with D tentatively TRBD1 (5 bases). V lost 0 bases and J lost 3, with 20 bases in between. Per the germline V gene, CDR1 is MGHRA and CDR2 is YSYEKL. This CDR3 region has 18 residues. The CDR3 nucleotides read TGCGCCAGCAGCCAAGAAGGTAGCGACAGCCGGGGAGACACTGAAGCTTTCTTT. This sequence encodes CASSQEGSDSRGDTEAFF.

This clonotype was recorded a few times. The J gene is TRBJ1-2, the V gene TRBV6-6; 7 bases are a match to TRBD1. This CDR3 contains 16 residues. Germline trimming cut 0 bases from V and 8 bases from J; bases unmatched to any gene: 12. The germline V gene encodes CDR1 MNHNY and CDR2 SVGAGI (reference sequence). The CDR3 nucleotides are TGTGCCAGCAGTTACTCCCCGACAGGGAGGTCGGGCGGCTACACCTTC. This sequence encodes CASSYSPTGRSGGYTF.

In this sample, this clonotype turned up many times. The rearrangement joins TRBV20-1 to TRBJ2-2, with D possibly TRBD1 on 5 matching bases. This CDR3 is built from 13 residues. The germline V gene has CDR1 DFQATT and CDR2 SNEGSKA (reference sequence). V lost 6 bases to trimming and J lost 6 bases, with 14 bases between them. In nucleotides, the CDR3 is TGCAGTGCACCCGCAAGGGGTGCCGGGGAGCTGTTTTTT. Its translation: CSAPARGAGELFF.

This clonotype was detected a few times. The chain links TRBV23-1 to TRBJ2-7, with 12 bases matching TRBD1. TRBV23-1 is reported as an ORF; its role is uncertain. The trim removed 1 base at V and 7 bases at J, leaving 8 bases unmatched. This CDR3 contains 16 residues. As DNA, the CDR3 is TGCGCCAGCAGTCAATGCCGGGACAGGGGGCGATGTGAGCAGTACTTC. Residues: CASSQCRDRGRCEQYF.

This clonotype has only a few counts. One end of the junction fails to match germline, which may point to a read error. The chain employs TRBV12-3 or TRBV12-4 and TRBJ1-1; D is unresolved. The CDR3 consists of 12 residues. The CDR3 region has the DNA TGTGCCAGCAGTTTATGGAACACTGAAGCTGTCTTT. Its translation is CASSLWNTEAVF.

This chain joins TRBV3-1 and TRBJ2-3; D is uncertain. The CDR3 sequence is 14 residues long. V lost 1 base to trimming and J lost 5 bases, with 10 bases between them. CDR1 is LGHDT and CDR2 is YNNKEL in the germline V gene (reference sequence). The CDR3 region is CASSQGAQGDTQYF. The CDR3 nucleotides read TGTGCCAGCAGCCAAGGAGCTCAAGGAGATACGCAGTATTTT.

This clonotype was seen many times. CDR3 amino acids: CATSRTDQPQHF. The CDR3 nucleotides read TGTGCCACCTCAAGGACGGATCAGCCCCAGCATTTT. The gene calls are TRBV24-1 and TRBJ1-5; D is ambiguous. This CDR3 contains 12 residues. From germline, CDR1 is KGHDR and CDR2 SFDVKD. Trimming shortened V by 9 bases and J by 5 bases, and 10 bases separated the two germline ends.

This clonotype was seen a handful of times. V usage is TRBV18 and J usage is TRBJ2-5, with 8 bases fitting TRBD1. Germline V gene lookup returns CDR1 KGHSH and CDR2 LQKENI. With 2 bases clipped from V and 0 bases from J, the junction kept 5 bases outside the gene matches. The CDR3 sequence is 16 residues long. This CDR3 reads CASSPVAGGYQETQYF. The DNA for the CDR3 is TGTGCCAGCTCACCAGTGGCAGGGGGCTACCAAGAGACCCAGTACTTC.

This sequence joins TRBV10-3 and TRBJ2-3; TRBD2 matches at 8 bases. Germline values: CDR1 ENHRY, CDR2 SYGVKD. J was trimmed by 5 bases and V by 0 bases; bases with no gene match: 10. The CDR3 covers 17 residues. This chain's CDR3 is CAISESLAGGLQDTQYF. Written as DNA, the CDR3 is TGTGCCATCAGTGAGTCGCTCGCGGGGGGCTTGCAAGATACGCAGTATTTT.

The chain uses TRBV7-2 and TRBJ1-3; no clear D gene. V dropped 5 bases and J dropped 0 bases, with 11 bases sitting between them. This CDR3 is 15 amino acids long. The germline V gene has CDR1 SGHTA and CDR2 FQGNSA. CDR3 sequence reads: CASSGRRDSGNTIYF. CDR3 bases: TGTGCCAGCAGCGGAAGACGGGACTCTGGAAACACCATATATTTT.

This clonotype was counted a few times. The V gene is TRBV7-8, the J gene TRBJ1-4, with TRBD1 as a possible D gene (6 bases). From germline, CDR1 is SGHVS and CDR2 FQNEAQ. This CDR3 is built from 14 residues. V gave up 5 bases and J gave up 8 bases, with 15 bases separating them. CDR3 sequence: CASSRGQKQEKLFF. In DNA form, the CDR3 reads TGTGCCAGCAGCCGTGGACAGAAGCAGGAAAAACTGTTTTTT.